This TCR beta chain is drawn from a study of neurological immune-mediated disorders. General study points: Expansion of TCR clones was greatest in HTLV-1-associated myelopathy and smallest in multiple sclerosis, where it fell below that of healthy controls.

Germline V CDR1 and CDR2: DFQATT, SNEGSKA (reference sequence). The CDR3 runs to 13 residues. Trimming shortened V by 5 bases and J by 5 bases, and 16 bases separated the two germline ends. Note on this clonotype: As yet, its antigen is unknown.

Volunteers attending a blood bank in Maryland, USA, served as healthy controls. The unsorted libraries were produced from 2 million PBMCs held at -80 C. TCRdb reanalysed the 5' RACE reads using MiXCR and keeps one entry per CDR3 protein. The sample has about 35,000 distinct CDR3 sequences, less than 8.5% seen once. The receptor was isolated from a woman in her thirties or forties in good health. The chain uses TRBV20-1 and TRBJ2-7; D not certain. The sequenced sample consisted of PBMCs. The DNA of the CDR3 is TGCAGTGCTGAAGGTCGATTTATAAACGAGCAGTACTTC. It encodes CSAEGRFINEQYF.